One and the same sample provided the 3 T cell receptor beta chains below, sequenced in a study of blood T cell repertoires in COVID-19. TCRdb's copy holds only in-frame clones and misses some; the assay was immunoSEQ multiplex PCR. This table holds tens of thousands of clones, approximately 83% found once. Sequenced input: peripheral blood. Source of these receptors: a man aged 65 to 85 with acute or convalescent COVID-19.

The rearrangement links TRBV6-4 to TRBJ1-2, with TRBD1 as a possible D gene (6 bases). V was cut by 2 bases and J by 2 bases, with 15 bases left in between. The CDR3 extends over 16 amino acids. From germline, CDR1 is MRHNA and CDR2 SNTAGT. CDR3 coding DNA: TGTGCCAGCAGTGACCGCTCAGGGGCAACAAACTATGGCTACACCTTC. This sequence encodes CASSDRSGATNYGYTF.

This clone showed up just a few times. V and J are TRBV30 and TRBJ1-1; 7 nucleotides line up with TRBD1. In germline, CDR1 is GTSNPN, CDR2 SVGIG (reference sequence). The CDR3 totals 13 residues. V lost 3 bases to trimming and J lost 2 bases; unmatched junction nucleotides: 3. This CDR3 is CAWSRDSNTEAFF. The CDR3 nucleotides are TGTGCCTGGAGCCGGGACAGCAACACTGAAGCTTTCTTT.

The chain's CDR3 is CASSRPGAPNTEAFF. CDR3 in DNA: TGTGCCAGTAGCCGTCCAGGGGCACCGAACACTGAAGCTTTCTTT. The chain employs TRBV19 and TRBJ1-1; tentatively, D is TRBD1 (6 bases). The CDR3 sequence is 15 residues long. Trimming took 6 bases from V and 1 from J, leaving 15 bases between them. Germline CDR1 LNHDA, CDR2 SQIVND (reference sequence).